This TCR beta chain comes out of a study of CD8+CD57+ T cells in acquired aplastic anemia. Genomic DNA provided the template from which TCR beta VDJ and CDR3 profiles were obtained. From the reads, TCRdb called clonotypes with MiXCR, one entry per CDR3 protein. Among 150,000 or so distinct CDR3 sequences listed, 47% were seen once. Patients chosen for sequencing had shown CD8+CD57+ cell expansion by flow cytometry. Sample: sorted CD4+, CD8+, or CD8+CD57+ T cells (not recorded which) from PBMCs. This clonotype originated in a human donor with aplastic anemia.

The CDR3 loop reads CATSRGGVGDRELFF. DNA of the CDR3: TGTGCCACCAGCAGAGGGGGGGTGGGGGACCGGGAGCTGTTTTTT. V usage is TRBV15 and J usage is TRBJ2-2; a possible D gene is TRBD2 (6 bases). The V and J ends lost 1 base and 9 bases respectively, with 15 bases between them. Germline loops: CDR1 LNHNV, CDR2 YYDKDF (reference sequence). This CDR3 is 15 amino acids long.